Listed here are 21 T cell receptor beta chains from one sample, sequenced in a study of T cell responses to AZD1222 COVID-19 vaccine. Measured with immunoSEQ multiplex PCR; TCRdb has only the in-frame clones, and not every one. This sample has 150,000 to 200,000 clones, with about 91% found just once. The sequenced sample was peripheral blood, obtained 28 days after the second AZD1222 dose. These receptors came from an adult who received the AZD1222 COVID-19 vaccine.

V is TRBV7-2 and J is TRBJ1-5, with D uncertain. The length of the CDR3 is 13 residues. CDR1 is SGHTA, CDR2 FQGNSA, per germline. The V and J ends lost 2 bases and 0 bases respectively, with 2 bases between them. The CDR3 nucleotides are TGTGCCAGCAGCTTACTTAGCAATCAGCCCCAGCATTTT. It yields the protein CASSLLSNQPQHF.

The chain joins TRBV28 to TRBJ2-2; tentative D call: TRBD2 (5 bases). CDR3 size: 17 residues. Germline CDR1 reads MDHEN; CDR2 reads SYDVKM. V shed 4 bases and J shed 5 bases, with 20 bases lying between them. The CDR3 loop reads CASSSPPMAGLTGELFF. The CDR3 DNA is TGTGCCAGCAGTTCCCCCCCCATGGCAGGACTTACCGGGGAGCTGTTTTTT. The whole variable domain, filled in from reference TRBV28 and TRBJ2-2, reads DVKVTQSSRYLVKRTGEKVFLECVQDMDHENMFWYRQDPGLGLRLIYFSYDVKMKEKGDIPEGYSVSREKKERFSLILESASTNQTSMYLCASSSPPMAGLTGELFFGEGSRLTVL.

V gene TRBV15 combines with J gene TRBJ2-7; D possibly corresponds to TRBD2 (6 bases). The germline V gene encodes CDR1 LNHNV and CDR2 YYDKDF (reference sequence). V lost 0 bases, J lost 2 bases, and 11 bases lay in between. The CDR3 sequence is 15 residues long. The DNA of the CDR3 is TGTGCCACCAGCAGAGATTTGGGGGGAACCTACGAGCAGTACTTC. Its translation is CATSRDLGGTYEQYF.

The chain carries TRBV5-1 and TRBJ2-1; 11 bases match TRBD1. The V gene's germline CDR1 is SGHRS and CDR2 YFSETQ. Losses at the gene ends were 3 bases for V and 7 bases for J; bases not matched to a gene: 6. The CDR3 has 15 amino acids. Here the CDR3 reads CASSSGQGASNEQFF. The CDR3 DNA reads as TGCGCCAGCAGCTCCGGACAGGGGGCAAGTAATGAGCAGTTCTTC.

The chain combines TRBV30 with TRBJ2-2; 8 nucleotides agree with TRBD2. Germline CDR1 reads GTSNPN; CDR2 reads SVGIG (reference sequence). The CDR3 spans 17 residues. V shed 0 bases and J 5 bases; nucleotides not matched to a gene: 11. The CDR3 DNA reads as TGTGCCTGGAGTGTACTACCCCCCACTAGCGGAACCGGGGAGCTGTTTTTT. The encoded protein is CAWSVLPPTSGTGELFF.

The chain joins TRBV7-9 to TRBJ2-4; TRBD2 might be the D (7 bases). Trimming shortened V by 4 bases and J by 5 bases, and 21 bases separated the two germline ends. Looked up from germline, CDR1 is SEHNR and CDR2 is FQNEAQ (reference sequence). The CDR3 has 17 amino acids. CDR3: CASSSLRGAMRENIQYF. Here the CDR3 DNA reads TGTGCCAGCAGCTCCCTCCGGGGGGCCATGAGGGAAAACATTCAGTACTTC.

DNA of the CDR3: TGTGCCAGCAGCTTAGGTCGGGGAAATGAAAAACTGTTTTTT. Translation gives CASSLGRGNEKLFF. V and J are TRBV7-2 and TRBJ1-4, with D unresolved. The length of the CDR3 is 14 residues. With 1 base removed from V and 5 bases from J, the gap between germline ends came to 8 bases. Germline V gene sequence: CDR1 SGHTA, CDR2 FQGNSA.

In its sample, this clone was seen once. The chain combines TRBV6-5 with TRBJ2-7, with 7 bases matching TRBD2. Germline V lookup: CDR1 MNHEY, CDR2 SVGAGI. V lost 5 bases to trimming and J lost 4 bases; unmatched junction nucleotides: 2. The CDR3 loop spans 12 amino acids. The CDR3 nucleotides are TGTGCCAGCAGTCGGGGAGGGTACGAGCAGTACTTC. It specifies CASSRGGYEQYF.

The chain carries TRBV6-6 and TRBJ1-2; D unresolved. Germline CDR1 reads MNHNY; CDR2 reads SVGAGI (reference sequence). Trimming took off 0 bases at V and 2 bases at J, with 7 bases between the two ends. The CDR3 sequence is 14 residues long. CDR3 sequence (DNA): TGTGCCAGCAGTTACTCGGGTGGGAACTATGGCTACACCTTC. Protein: CASSYSGGNYGYTF.

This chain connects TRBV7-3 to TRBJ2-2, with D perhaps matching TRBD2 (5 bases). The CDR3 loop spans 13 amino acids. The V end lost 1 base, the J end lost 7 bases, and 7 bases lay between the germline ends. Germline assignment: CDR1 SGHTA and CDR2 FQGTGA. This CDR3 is CASSLNRGGELFF. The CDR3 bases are TGTGCCAGCAGCTTAAACCGGGGCGGGGAGCTGTTTTTT.

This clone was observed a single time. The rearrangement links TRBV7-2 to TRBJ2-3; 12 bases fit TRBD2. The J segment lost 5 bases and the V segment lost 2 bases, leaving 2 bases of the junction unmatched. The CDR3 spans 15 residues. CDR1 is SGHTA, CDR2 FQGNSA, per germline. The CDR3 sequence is CASSLLAGGLDTQYF. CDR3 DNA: TGTGCCAGCAGCTTACTAGCGGGGGGGTTAGATACGCAGTATTTT.

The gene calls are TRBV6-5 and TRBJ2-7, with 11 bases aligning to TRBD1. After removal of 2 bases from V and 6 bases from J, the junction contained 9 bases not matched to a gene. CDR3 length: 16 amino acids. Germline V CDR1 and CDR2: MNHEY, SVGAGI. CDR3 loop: CASSYKLRTGGGEQYF. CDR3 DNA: TGTGCCAGCAGTTACAAGCTAAGGACAGGGGGCGGCGAGCAGTACTTC.

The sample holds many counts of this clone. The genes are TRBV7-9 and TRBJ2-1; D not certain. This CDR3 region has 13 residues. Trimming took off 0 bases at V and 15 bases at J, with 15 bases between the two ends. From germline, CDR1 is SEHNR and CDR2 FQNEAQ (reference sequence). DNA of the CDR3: TGTGCCAGCAGCTTAGCGGCGCGAGGCCCCCCGTTCTTC. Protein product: CASSLAARGPPFF.

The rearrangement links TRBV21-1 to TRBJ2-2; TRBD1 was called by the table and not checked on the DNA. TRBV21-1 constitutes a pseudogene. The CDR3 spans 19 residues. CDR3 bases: TGTGCCAGCAGCAAATCACCGGGACAGGGAGACAAGAACACCGGGGAGCTGTTTTTT. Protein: CASSKSPGQGDKNTGELFF.

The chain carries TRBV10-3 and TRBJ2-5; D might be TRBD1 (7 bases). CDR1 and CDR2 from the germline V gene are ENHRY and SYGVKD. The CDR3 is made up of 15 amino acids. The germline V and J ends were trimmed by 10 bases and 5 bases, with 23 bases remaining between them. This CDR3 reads CATRGDGTGLETQYF. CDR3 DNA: TGTGCCACCAGGGGGGACGGTACAGGTTTGGAGACCCAGTACTTC.

The CDR3: CASSLDRRGWDEAFF. Written as DNA, the CDR3 is TGTGCCAGCAGCTTAGATCGCAGGGGTTGGGATGAAGCTTTCTTT. The chain couples TRBV7-2 to TRBJ1-1, with a weak D call TRBD1 (6 bases). This CDR3 region has 15 residues. Germline values: CDR1 SGHTA, CDR2 FQGNSA. V was cut by 1 base and J by 7 bases, with 16 bases left in between.

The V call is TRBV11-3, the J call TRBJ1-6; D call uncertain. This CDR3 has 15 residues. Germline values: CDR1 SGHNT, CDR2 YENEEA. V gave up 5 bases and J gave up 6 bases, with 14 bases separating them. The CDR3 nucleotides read TGTGCCAGCAGCCTCGGTCGGGGAGGTAATTCACCCCTCCACTTT. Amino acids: CASSLGRGGNSPLHF.

The CDR3 region has the DNA TGTGCCAGCATTGCCGAGAGCTCCTATAATTCACCCCTCCACTTT. It translates to CASIAESSYNSPLHF. The rearrangement joins TRBV2 to TRBJ1-6; D is undetermined. This CDR3 spans 15 amino acids. The V and J ends lost 7 bases and 0 bases respectively, with 10 bases between them. CDR1 SNHLY and CDR2 FYNNEI come from the germline V gene.

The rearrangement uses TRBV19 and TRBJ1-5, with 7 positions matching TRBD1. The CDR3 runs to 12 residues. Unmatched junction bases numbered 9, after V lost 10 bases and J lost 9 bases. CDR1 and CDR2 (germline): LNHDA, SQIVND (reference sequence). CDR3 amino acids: CATRDSRGPQHF. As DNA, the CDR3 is TGTGCCACCCGGGACAGCCGGGGGCCCCAGCATTTT. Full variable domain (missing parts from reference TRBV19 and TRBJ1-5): DGGITQSPKYLFRKEGQNVTLSCEQNLNHDAMYWYRQDPGQGLRLIYYSQIVNDFQKGDIAEGYSVSREKKESFPLTVTSAQKNPTAFYLCATRDSRGPQHFGDGTRLSIL.

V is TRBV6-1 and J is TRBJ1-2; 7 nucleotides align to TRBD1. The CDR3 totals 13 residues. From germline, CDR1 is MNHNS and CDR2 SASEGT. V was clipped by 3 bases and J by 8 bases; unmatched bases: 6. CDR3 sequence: CASSDGRGVGYTF. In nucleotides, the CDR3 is TGTGCCAGCAGTGACGGCAGGGGGGTCGGCTACACCTTC.

The CDR3 reads CASSESPQVSGANVLTF. The CDR3 DNA is TGTGCCAGCAGTGAGTCCCCGCAGGTCTCTGGGGCCAACGTCCTGACTTTC. This chain uses TRBV6-4 with TRBJ2-6; the D is unclear. V was shortened by 3 bases and J by 0 bases, with 12 bases between the two germline ends. Germline CDR1 and CDR2: MRHNA and SNTAGT. The CDR3 is 17 residues long.